This entry lists 10 T cell receptor beta chains sequenced from one sample in a study of vaccination and CD4 T cells after COVID-19. As for treatment: roughly 10-day PBMC culture with coronavirus spike peptide pools or control peptides (ViraFEST assay). These receptors have no identified antigens. Scientists ran DNA taken from cultured CD4+ T cells through the Oncomine TCR Beta short-read assay for sequencing. TCRdb reprocessed the PCR reads via MiXCR and lists one record per CDR3 protein. This table holds some 15,000 distinct CDR3 sequences, about half found once. Specimen: CD4+ T cells from blood, cultured in vitro. The receptors stem from a human donor who had recovered from COVID-19.

The gene calls are TRBV29-1 and TRBJ1-4, with D tentatively TRBD1 (6 bases). This CDR3 has 12 amino acids. The V and J ends lost 5 bases and 5 bases respectively, with 9 bases between them. The germline CDR1 and CDR2 sequences are SQVTM and ANQGSEA. This chain's CDR3 is CSVKDSNEKLFF. The CDR3 DNA is TGCAGCGTTAAGGACAGCAATGAAAAACTGTTTTTT.

There are a few counts of this clonotype. J is TRBJ2-2 and V is TRBV6-1; the match to TRBD1 covers 11 bases. The CDR3 runs 15 residues. V lost 5 bases and J lost 4; bases outside the gene matches: 3. Germline assignment: CDR1 MNHNS and CDR2 SASEGT. The CDR3 is CASSRGTGGTGELFF. The DNA of the CDR3 is TGTGCCAGCAGTCGCGGGACAGGGGGCACCGGGGAGCTGTTTTTT.

This rearrangement joins TRBV10-3 to TRBJ2-1; TRBD2 agrees at 9 bases. The germline CDR1 and CDR2 sequences are ENHRY and SYGVKD. The trim removed 6 bases at V and 7 bases at J, leaving 7 bases unmatched. The CDR3 is made up of 14 amino acids. Written as DNA, the CDR3 is TGTGCCATCAGCCGTATAGCGGGAGAGAATGAGCAGTTCTTC. Residues: CAISRIAGENEQFF.

The chain carries TRBV4-1 and TRBJ2-3; 8 positions match TRBD2. Germline trimming cut 0 bases from V and 6 bases from J; bases unmatched to any gene: 5. Per germline, CDR1 MGHRA and CDR2 YSYEKL. The CDR3 extends over 15 amino acids. CDR3 protein: CASSQETGGADTQYF. CDR3 DNA sequence: TGCGCCAGCAGCCAAGAGACGGGAGGGGCCGATACGCAGTATTTT.

CDR3 sequence: CASSTNSGPSKWVAGELFF. The CDR3 nucleotides read TGTGCCAGCAGTACTAACAGTGGACCCTCGAAATGGGTGGCCGGGGAGCTGTTTTTT. This rearrangement joins TRBV6-2 or TRBV6-3 to TRBJ2-2; the D is unclear. V lost 5 bases, J lost 6 bases, and 28 bases lay in between. The length of the CDR3 is 19 residues. Germline loops: CDR1 MNHEY, CDR2 SVGEGT.

In this sample, this clonotype turned up a few times. V and J are TRBV30 and TRBJ1-6, with 9 bases lining up with TRBD1. J was trimmed by 10 bases and V by 7 bases; bases with no gene match: 8. The CDR3 has 13 amino acids. Germline V CDR1 and CDR2: GTSNPN, SVGIG (reference sequence). The CDR3 region has the DNA TGTGCCTTGAGCCGGGACAGGGACTCACCCCTCCACTTT. Translation: CALSRDRDSPLHF.

The V gene is TRBV6-2 or TRBV6-3, the J gene TRBJ2-7; D ambiguous. This CDR3 contains 14 residues. The V gene's germline CDR1 is MNHEY and CDR2 SVGEGT. Trimming removed 0 bases from V and 0 bases from J, with 6 bases in between. The CDR3 sequence is CASSYSKTSYEQYF. DNA of the CDR3: TGTGCCAGCAGTTACTCCAAAACCTCCTACGAGCAGTACTTC.

The gene calls are TRBV20-1 and TRBJ2-6; weak D call: TRBD1 (5 bases). V was shortened by 2 bases and J by 0 bases, with 8 bases between the two germline ends. This CDR3 has 15 amino acids. Germline V gene lookup returns CDR1 DFQATT and CDR2 SNEGSKA (reference sequence). As DNA, the CDR3 is TGCAGTGCTAGAACCCAGGGCTCTGGGGCCAACGTCCTGACTTTC. Protein: CSARTQGSGANVLTF.

The rearrangement joins TRBV7-3 to TRBJ2-3, with TRBD2 as a possible D gene (6 bases). CDR3 length equals 15 residues. The V and J ends lost 1 base and 2 bases respectively, with 10 bases between them. CDR1 and CDR2 from the germline V gene are SGHTA and FQGTGA. Here the CDR3 reads CASSLISGSTDTQYF. The CDR3 nucleotides read TGTGCCAGCAGCTTAATTAGCGGCTCCACAGATACGCAGTATTTT.

The genes are TRBV6-1 and TRBJ1-5, with D uncertain. The CDR3 has 13 residues. CDR1 and CDR2 (germline): MNHNS, SASEGT. V was clipped by 7 bases and J by 0 bases, with 7 bases between them. This chain's CDR3 is CASKRASNQPQHF. DNA for the CDR3: TGTGCCAGCAAGCGGGCTAGCAATCAGCCCCAGCATTTT.